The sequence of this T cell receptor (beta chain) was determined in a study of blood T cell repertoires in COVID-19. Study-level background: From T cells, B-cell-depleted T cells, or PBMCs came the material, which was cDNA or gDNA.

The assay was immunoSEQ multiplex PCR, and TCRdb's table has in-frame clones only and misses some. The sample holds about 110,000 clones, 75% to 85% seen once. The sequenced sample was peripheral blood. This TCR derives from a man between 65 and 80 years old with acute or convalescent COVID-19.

CDR3 DNA: TGTGCCAGCAGTGAAACAGGGGACTATGGCTACACCTTC. Its protein product is CASSETGDYGYTF. The V call is TRBV2, the J call TRBJ1-2, with 7 bases identical to TRBD1. Germline CDR1 and CDR2: SNHLY and FYNNEI. V dropped 2 bases and J dropped 3; count of bases not matched to a gene: 0. The CDR3 totals 13 residues. Supplemented by reference TRBV2 and TRBJ1-2, the full variable domain reads EPEVTQTPSHQVTQMGQEVILRCVPISNHLYFYWYRQILGQKVEFLVSFYNNEISEKSEIFDDQFSVERPDGSNFTLKIRSTKLEDSAMYFCASSETGDYGYTFGSGTRLTVV.